A single sample is the source of the 17 T cell receptor beta chains below, sequenced in a study of shared clonotypes between healthy human individuals. Data came from immunoSEQ multiplex PCR; TCRdb stores just in-frame clones and leaves some out. The sample includes some 240,000 clones, approximately 65% seen only once; the top ten take around 10%. Sequenced input: memory CD4+ T cells sorted from blood. Subset described: CD45RA-negative fraction. Receptor source: a man aged 25 to 40 in good health.

The chain recombines TRBV19 with TRBJ1-5; 7 bases map to TRBD1. Trimming cost V 1 base and J 9 bases; bases outside gene matches: 12. The CDR3 has 16 residues. Per the germline V gene, CDR1 is LNHDA and CDR2 is SQIVND (reference sequence). CDR3 amino acids: CASSIGDSRWGSPQHF. CDR3 DNA: TGTGCCAGTAGTATAGGGGACAGCCGCTGGGGCTCGCCCCAGCATTTT.

The chain uses TRBV2 and TRBJ2-1; 8 bases align to TRBD1. V dropped 4 bases and J dropped 13; count of bases not matched to a gene: 9. The CDR3 covers 13 residues. Germline V gene data show CDR1 as SNHLY and CDR2 as FYNNEI. The CDR3 protein is CASSAGQDRTQFF. CDR3 nucleotides: TGTGCCAGCAGTGCGGGACAGGATCGGACCCAGTTCTTC.

The chain is built from TRBV12-5 and TRBJ2-3, with unresolved D. The CDR3 has 12 amino acids. The germline CDR1 and CDR2 sequences are LGHNT and FRNRAP. Trimming left V 4 bases short and J 0 bases short, with 2 bases between. As DNA, the CDR3 is TGTGCTAGTGGTTCTAGCACAGATACGCAGTATTTT. It is translated as CASGSSTDTQYF.

The chain couples TRBV19 to TRBJ2-1; D possibly corresponds to TRBD2 (6 bases). In germline, CDR1 is LNHDA, CDR2 SQIVND (reference sequence). Trimming pared 6 bases from V and 5 bases from J, leaving 17 bases between. The CDR3 spans 15 residues. This chain's CDR3 is CASSKTTGLDNEQFF. In DNA, the CDR3 is TGTGCCAGTAGCAAGACCACGGGACTCGACAATGAGCAGTTCTTC.

The chain recombines TRBV29-1 with TRBJ2-5; 10 bases map to TRBD2. The CDR3 is 16 amino acids. J lost 4 bases, V lost 4 bases, and 12 bases had no gene match. Germline V gene lookup returns CDR1 SQVTM and CDR2 ANQGSEA. The DNA for the CDR3 is TGCAGCGTTGTAGGGGAAGCGGGAGGGCCGAGAGAGACCCAGTACTTC. This sequence encodes CSVVGEAGGPRETQYF. Filled out from reference TRBV29-1 and TRBJ2-5, the complete variable domain reads SAVISQKPSRDICQRGTSLTIQCQVDSQVTMMFWYRQQPGQSLTLIATANQGSEATYESGFVIDKFPISRPNLTFSTLTVSNMSPEDSSIYLCSVVGEAGGPRETQYFGPGTRLLVL.

V usage is TRBV5-5 and J usage is TRBJ2-7; possibly TRBD1 for D (5 bases). Trimming took off 0 bases at V and 3 bases at J, with 16 bases between the two ends. Germline V gene lookup returns CDR1 SGHKS and CDR2 YYEKEE (reference sequence). The CDR3 runs 16 residues. CDR3 loop: CASSLAEVSGIYEQYF. The CDR3 bases are TGTGCCAGCAGCTTGGCTGAGGTGTCAGGGATCTACGAGCAGTACTTC. Combining the CDR3 with reference TRBV5-5 and TRBJ2-7 gives the whole variable domain DAGVTQSPTHLIKTRGQQVTLRCSPISGHKSVSWYQQVLGQGPQFIFQYYEKEERGRGNFPDRFSARQFPNYSSELNVNALLLGDSALYLCASSLAEVSGIYEQYFGPGTRLTVT.

The V gene is TRBV4-2, the J gene TRBJ2-2, with D possibly matching TRBD2 (6 bases). Trimming left V 5 bases short and J 1 base short, with 8 bases between. This CDR3 comprises 14 residues. Germline CDR1 is LGHNA and CDR2 is YNFKEQ. CDR3 sequence: CASSLGLNTGELFF. DNA for the CDR3: TGTGCCAGCAGCTTGGGACTGAACACCGGGGAGCTGTTTTTT.

V gene TRBV5-1 combines with J gene TRBJ2-1, with unresolved D. The CDR3 has 15 amino acids. Trimming took 0 bases from V and 9 from J, leaving 16 bases between them. Per the germline V gene, CDR1 is SGHRS and CDR2 is YFSETQ. CDR3 sequence: CASSLGPLELGEQFF. CDR3 sequence (DNA): TGCGCCAGCAGCTTGGGGCCTCTCGAGCTAGGTGAGCAGTTCTTC. The full variable domain, with the rest looked up from reference TRBV5-1 and TRBJ2-1, is KAGVTQTPRYLIKTRGQQVTLSCSPISGHRSVSWYQQTPGQGLQFLFEYFSETQRNKGNFPGRFSGRQFSNSRSEMNVSTLELGDSALYLCASSLGPLELGEQFFGPGTRLTVL.

The chain joins TRBV5-1 to TRBJ2-2; TRBD1 aligns across 8 bases. The CDR3 covers 15 residues. CDR1 and CDR2 from the germline V gene are SGHRS and YFSETQ. Trimming at V came to 6 bases and at J to 2 bases, leaving 6 bases not matched to a gene. The CDR3, as DNA: TGCGCCAGCACCAAGGGACAGGAAAACACCGGGGAGCTGTTTTTT. This translates into CASTKGQENTGELFF.

This chain uses TRBV19 with TRBJ1-5, with 7 nucleotides matching TRBD1. Germline loops: CDR1 LNHDA, CDR2 SQIVND (reference sequence). V lost 5 bases and J lost 4; bases outside the gene matches: 11. CDR3 size: 16 residues. In DNA, the CDR3 is TGTGCCAGTAGTCCCTACAGGGGTAGTCGGAATCAGCCCCAGCATTTT. As protein: CASSPYRGSRNQPQHF.

This chain connects TRBV30 to TRBJ2-1; 9 bases map to TRBD2. J was trimmed by 0 bases and V by 3 bases; bases with no gene match: 15. The CDR3 runs to 19 residues. The germline V gene encodes CDR1 GTSNPN and CDR2 SVGIG (reference sequence). The DNA for the CDR3 is TGTGCCTGGAGAAGAAGACTAGCGGATTTTCGGAGCTCCTACAATGAGCAGTTCTTC. Translating gives CAWRRRLADFRSSYNEQFF. Drawing the rest from reference TRBV30 and TRBJ2-1, the complete variable domain is SQTIHQWPATLVQPVGSPLSLECTVEGTSNPNLYWYRQAAGRGLQLLFYSVGIGQISSEVPQNLSASRPQDRQFILSSKKLLLSDSGFYLCAWRRRLADFRSSYNEQFFGPGTRLTVL.

The CDR3 sequence is CASRDRGRRDEQFF. CDR3 sequence (DNA): TGTGCCAGTAGGGACAGGGGGCGCCGTGATGAGCAGTTCTTC. The chain joins TRBV19 to TRBJ2-1; 11 nucleotides match TRBD1. The trim removed 6 bases at V and 8 bases at J, leaving 6 bases unmatched. The CDR3 consists of 14 residues. The germline V gene has CDR1 LNHDA and CDR2 SQIVND (reference sequence). The complete variable domain, with remaining parts taken from reference TRBV19 and TRBJ2-1, reads DGGITQSPKYLFRKEGQNVTLSCEQNLNHDAMYWYRQDPGQGLRLIYYSQIVNDFQKGDIAEGYSVSREKKESFPLTVTSAQKNPTAFYLCASRDRGRRDEQFFGPGTRLTVL.

J is TRBJ1-2 and V is TRBV14; 7 bases are shared with TRBD1. The germline V gene encodes CDR1 SGHDN and CDR2 FVKESK. This CDR3 is 14 amino acids long. V shed 1 base, J shed 3 bases, and the junction held 2 bases outside the gene matches. DNA for the CDR3: TGTGCCAGCAGCCAAGGAGGGGGCTACTATGGCTACACCTTC. The encoded protein is CASSQGGGYYGYTF.

The chain has TRBV28 and TRBJ1-2; the match to TRBD1 covers 10 bases. The CDR3 is 16 residues long. J was trimmed by 5 bases and V by 6 bases; bases with no gene match: 12. The V gene's germline CDR1 is MDHEN and CDR2 SYDVKM. The CDR3 is CASSWVPGQGNYGYTF. The CDR3 DNA reads as TGTGCCAGCAGCTGGGTACCGGGACAGGGGAATTATGGCTACACCTTC.

This clone has ten or more counts. The chain recombines TRBV11-2 with TRBJ2-1, with D perhaps matching TRBD2 (6 bases). This CDR3 comprises 16 residues. Looked up from germline, CDR1 is SGHAT and CDR2 is FQNNGV. The germline V and J ends were trimmed by 4 bases and 6 bases, with 19 bases remaining between them. The DNA for the CDR3 is TGTGCCAGCAGCTCCCGAGGCAGTAGCGGTCTCAATGAGCAGTTCTTC. Its protein is CASSSRGSSGLNEQFF.

This clone has only a few counts. The chain combines TRBV11-2 with TRBJ2-3, with 9 bases aligning to TRBD2. The junction had 8 bases not matched to a gene; V was cut back by 5 bases and J by 2 bases. In germline, CDR1 is SGHAT, CDR2 FQNNGV. This CDR3 spans 16 amino acids. In nucleotides, the CDR3 is TGTGCCAGCAGCCCAGCGGGGGGTTGGATCACAGATACGCAGTATTTT. Amino acid sequence: CASSPAGGWITDTQYF. Using reference TRBV11-2 and TRBJ2-3 for the parts outside the CDR3, the full variable domain is EAGVAQSPRYKIIEKRQSVAFWCNPISGHATLYWYQQILGQGPKLLIQFQNNGVVDDSQLPKDRFSAERLKGVDSTLKIQPAKLEDSAVYLCASSPAGGWITDTQYFGPGTRLTVL.

The V call is TRBV7-9, the J call TRBJ2-7, with a tentative D call TRBD1 (5 bases). Trimming took off 7 bases at V and 6 bases at J, with 13 bases between the two ends. CDR1 is SEHNR, CDR2 FQNEAQ, per germline (reference sequence). The CDR3 runs to 12 residues. The CDR3 coding sequence is TGTGCCAGCACCTCAGGGTACGCCGAGCAGTACTTC. It codes for CASTSGYAEQYF. The entire variable domain, with the rest obtained from reference TRBV7-9 and TRBJ2-7, is as follows: DTGVSQNPRHKITKRGQNVTFRCDPISEHNRLYWYRQTLGQGPEFLTYFQNEAQLEKSRLLSDRFSAERPKGSFSTLEIQRTEQGDSAMYLCASTSGYAEQYFGPGTRLTVT.